This is a list of T cell receptor beta chains from one sample in a study of identifying expanded T cells in peripheral blood. Assay used: immunoSEQ multiplex PCR; TCRdb lists only in-frame clones, some missing. The sample gives 81,000 or so clones, around 83% of which show up once; around 19% is in the top ten. Source material: blood. These receptor sequences come from a person between 18 and 70 years old in good health. CDR3s include the opening cysteine and the closing phenylalanine or tryptophan. D genes are given only for firm matches. Not every row has a clone size; where given, it reads once, few, many or a size class.

v_gene,abundance,d_gene,j_gene,CDR3nt,CDR3aa
TRBV4-2,-,TRBD1,TRBJ2-7,TGTGCCAGCAGCCACTCACAGGGGGACGAGCAGTACTTC,CASSHSQGDEQYF
TRBV5-1,-,-,TRBJ2-7,TGCGCCAGCAGCTTGGCAAGGGACAACCTCTGGGACGAGCAGTACTTC,CASSLARDNLWDEQYF
TRBV7-2,-,TRBD2,TRBJ2-7,TGTGCCAGCAGCCCAGCCGGCGGGGGCTCCTACGAGCAGTACTTC,CASSPAGGGSYEQYF
TRBV5-1,-,-,TRBJ1-2,TGCGCCAGCAGCTTGGGTGGGGCCTATGGCTACACCTTC,CASSLGGAYGYTF
TRBV7-3,-,-,TRBJ2-5,TGTGCCAGCAGCTTAGCGGGAATGAGACAAGAGACCCAGTACTTC,CASSLAGMRQETQYF
TRBV6-5,-,-,TRBJ1-2,TGTGCCAGCAGTTACAGTGGAGGCTATGGCTACACCTTC,CASSYSGGYGYTF
TRBV5-6,-,-,TRBJ2-7,TGTGCCAGCAGCTCCCTCTCGCAGGGCCCCTACGAGCAGTACTTC,CASSSLSQGPYEQYF
TRBV11-1,-,-,TRBJ2-5,TGTGCCAGCATCTCAGAGGGGGACCAAGAGACCCAGTACTTC,CASISEGDQETQYF
TRBV5-6,-,-,TRBJ2-1,TGTGCCAGCAGCTTGTATTTGGTTGAGGGGCATGAGCAGTTCTTC,CASSLYLVEGHEQFF
TRBV7-2,-,-,TRBJ2-3,TGTGCCAGCAGCTTAGGTCTTGGTACAGATACGCAGTATTTT,CASSLGLGTDTQYF
TRBV4-2,-,-,TRBJ1-1,TGTGCCAGCAGCCAAGAGGTAGGGCGGCTTGTGGACACTGAAGCTTTCTTT,CASSQEVGRLVDTEAFF
TRBV6-4,-,-,TRBJ2-3,TGTGCCAGCACTTTGGCCCCAGACTGTTCCACAGATACGCAGTATTTT,CASTLAPDCSTDTQYF
TRBV27,-,-,TRBJ2-7,TGTGCCAGCAGTACGCAAGGTGGGGCGGTCCCTAAGGAGCAGTACTTC,CASSTQGGAVPKEQYF
TRBV28,few,-,TRBJ1-1,TGTGCCAGCAGTACCCTCTCGGGCGGGGCGAACACTGAAGCTTTCTTT,CASSTLSGGANTEAFF
TRBV7-3,once,-,TRBJ2-2,TGTGCCAGCAGCTTACAATCGGGGAACACCGGGGAGCTGTTTTTT,CASSLQSGNTGELFF
TRBV11-2,-,-,TRBJ2-7,TGTGCCAGCAGCTTAGATAGCTTCTCCTACGAGCAGTACTTC,CASSLDSFSYEQYF
TRBV19,few,TRBD2,TRBJ2-1,TGTGCCAGTACCTGGAGTAGCGGGGGAGGTTCCTACAATGAGCAGTTCTTC,CASTWSSGGGSYNEQFF
TRBV4-2,-,TRBD2,TRBJ2-1,TGTGCCAGCAGCCAAGACGGGGCTAGCGGGCACAATGAGCAGTTCTTC,CASSQDGASGHNEQFF
TRBV6-1,few,TRBD1,TRBJ1-5,TGTGCCAGCAGTGCGACAGGGGGATATCAGCCCCAGCATTTT,CASSATGGYQPQHF
TRBV7-9,-,-,TRBJ2-2,TGTGCCAGCTCCCCGTTTTTGGGGGGAAACACCGGGGAGCTGTTTTTT,CASSPFLGGNTGELFF
TRBV4-3,-,TRBD1,TRBJ2-7,TGCGCCAGCAGCCAACAGGGGGTCCGGGAGCAGTACTTC,CASSQQGVREQYF
TRBV7-9,few,-,TRBJ1-1,TGTGCCAGCAGCTGGGAACAGGGCATGAACACTGAAGCTTTCTTT,CASSWEQGMNTEAFF
TRBV27,few,-,TRBJ2-5,TGTGCCAGCAGTCCCAGGGGGGTCGGAGAGACCCAGTACTTC,CASSPRGVGETQYF
TRBV28,-,TRBD1,TRBJ1-4,TGTGCCAGCAGGTCTCCGGGACAGATGAATGAAAAACTGTTTTTT,CASRSPGQMNEKLFF
TRBV7-8,-,-,TRBJ2-7,TGTGCCAGCAGCTTAGCGAGCGTTGCGGGTGAGCAGTACTTC,CASSLASVAGEQYF
TRBV5-1,once,TRBD1,TRBJ2-3,TGCGCCAGCAGCTTAGGGGGCGCCCCGACAGATACGCAGTATTTT,CASSLGGAPTDTQYF
TRBV28,-,TRBD2,TRBJ2-7,TGTGCCAGCAGTGGGACTAGCGGGGGTGGGGTATGGTACGAGCAGTACTTC,CASSGTSGGGVWYEQYF
TRBV5-1,-,TRBD1,TRBJ2-5,TGCGCCAGCAGCGCCAGACAGGGGGCAGGAGAGACCCAGTACTTC,CASSARQGAGETQYF
TRBV6-5,once,-,TRBJ1-4,TGTGCCAGCAGTTACCGGGGGGGGAATGAAAAACTGTTTTTT,CASSYRGGNEKLFF
TRBV2,-,TRBD1,TRBJ1-4,TGTGCCAGCAGGGGGGACAGGTTGACTAATGAAAAACTGTTTTTT,CASRGDRLTNEKLFF
TRBV6-6,-,TRBD2,TRBJ2-7,TGTGCCAGCAATTTTAAGCGGGAGGGGGACGAGCAGTACTTC,CASNFKREGDEQYF
TRBV7-2,once,-,TRBJ2-3,TGTGCCAGCAGCATGAGTCGATTAGATACGCAGTATTTT,CASSMSRLDTQYF
TRBV7-2,once,TRBD2,TRBJ2-2,TGTGCCAGCAGCTTATTACTAGCGGTGAACACCGGGGAGCTGTTTTTT,CASSLLLAVNTGELFF
TRBV6-5,-,-,TRBJ1-1,TGTGCCAGCAGAACAAGGGCCACTACTGAAGCTTTCTTT,CASRTRATTEAFF
TRBV29-1,-,-,TRBJ2-1,TGCAGCGTTGAGGGGTCTGAGCAGTTCTTC,CSVEGSEQFF
TRBV7-3,-,-,TRBJ1-2,TGTGCCAGCAGCCTCCAGGGCTACTATGGCTACACCTTC,CASSLQGYYGYTF
TRBV5-1,-,-,TRBJ1-1,TGCGCCAGCAGCTTTGGCCCCGGAGGTTCTAATGAAGCTTTCTTT,CASSFGPGGSNEAFF
TRBV4-2,-,-,TRBJ1-5,TGTGCCAGCAGCCAAGATGATTTGCAGGGATATAGCAATCAGCCCCAGCATTTT,CASSQDDLQGYSNQPQHF
TRBV6-4,few,-,TRBJ2-5,TGTGCCAGCAGTGACTCCCACTGGGGAGGACAAGAGACCCAGTACTTC,CASSDSHWGGQETQYF
TRBV28,few,TRBD1,TRBJ2-7,TGTGCCAGCAGACGCGACGAAGGACAGGGCTCCTACGAGCAGTACTTC,CASRRDEGQGSYEQYF
TRBV28,-,-,TRBJ2-2,TGTGCCAGCAGTTTATTGGCAGAGAACACCGGGGAGCTGTTTTTT,CASSLLAENTGELFF
TRBV2,-,TRBD1,TRBJ1-1,TGTGCCAGCAGTCCACAGGGGGTCGTGAACACTGAAGCTTTCTTT,CASSPQGVVNTEAFF
TRBV29-1,once,-,TRBJ2-1,TGCAGCGTTGAACCCGACCGGACAGCTCTCTTTATCAATGAGCAGTTCTTC,CSVEPDRTALFINEQFF
TRBV6-5,-,-,TRBJ1-1,TGTGCCAGCAGGAGGGGGGACACTGAAGCTTTCTTT,CASRRGDTEAFF
TRBV5-8,-,-,TRBJ2-2,TGTGCCAGCAGACTGGAAGCCACCAGATGGACCGGGGAGCTGTTTTTT,CASRLEATRWTGELFF
TRBV7-2,-,-,TRBJ1-1,TGTGCCAGCAGCTTAGGAGGGGCTGGCACTGAAGCTTTCTTT,CASSLGGAGTEAFF
TRBV7-9,-,-,TRBJ2-3,TGTGCCAGCAGACCGGCCCCCCCAGTGGGTTCAGATACGCAGTATTTT,CASRPAPPVGSDTQYF
TRBV9,-,-,TRBJ1-2,TGTGCCAGCAGCCAAGACCCGGGGCCGGACTATGGCTACACCTTC,CASSQDPGPDYGYTF
TRBV23-1,once,-,TRBJ2-5,TGCGCCAGCAGTATAAACGAGGGACGGAGGGGGGAGACCCAGTACTTC,CASSINEGRRGETQYF